This TCR beta chain originates from a study of CD8+CD57+ T cells in acquired aplastic anemia. Study-level information: The mean DNA yield obtained from sorted CD4+ and CD8+ cells came to around 3 ug.

Notes on this clonotype: Its antigen remains unidentified. Since a much larger clone is just one base distant, this may be a read error.

Findings and limits, study-wide: Significance was not reached for CD8+ Simpson's diversity between patients and controls. Found in both controls and patients were twenty-nine CD8+ CDR3 sequences.

CDR1 and CDR2 (germline): SGHNT, YYREEE (reference sequence). There are 14 residues in the CDR3. Both TCR beta VDJ combination and CDR3 sequence profiling were carried out. Genomic DNA was the template for this profiling. TCRdb fed the reads into MiXCR, producing one record per CDR3 protein. This sample carries 150,000 to 200,000 distinct CDR3 sequences, approximately 40% of them seen once, and the ten largest clones take 1.1%. This TCR came from a human donor in good health. The specimen was sorted CD4+, CD8+, or CD8+CD57+ T cells (not recorded which) from PBMCs. The chain uses TRBV5-4 and TRBJ1-1; 7 nucleotides align to TRBD1. CDR3 protein: CASKVGQTNTEALF. The CDR3 DNA reads TGTGCCAGCAAAGTGGGACAGACAAACACTGAAGCTCTCTTT.